The clone carrying this TCR beta chain was counted a few times. How the authors handled the data: Amplification of reference gene primers was used by the study to estimate nucleated cell counts. Data came from immunoSEQ multiplex PCR; TCRdb stores just in-frame clones and leaves some out. V and J calls and clone size follow that table, whereas D and trimming were derived from the DNA. This sample has some 64,000 clones; approximately 91% occur once, and the top ten carry roughly 3.5%. This sample was included in a study of blood T cell repertoires in COVID-19. Overall study context: There were acute and convalescent COVID-19 samples, and they came from the United States, Italy and Spain. Sample material is recorded as cDNA or gDNA derived from T cells, B-cell-depleted T cells, or PBMCs.

The germline V gene encodes CDR1 WSHSY and CDR2 SAAADI. The CDR3 spans 13 residues. Trimming removed 6 bases at V and 5 bases at J, with 11 bases between. The receptor's source is a man aged 65-85 years with acute or convalescent COVID-19. The sequencing sample was made of peripheral blood. The chain employs TRBV10-2 and TRBJ2-1; TRBD2 is a possible D gene (6 bases). Here the CDR3 reads CASRAGLHNEQFF. CDR3 nucleotide sequence: TGCGCCAGCAGGGCGGGACTGCACAATGAGCAGTTCTTC.